These T cell receptor beta chains were read from a single sample in a study of regulatory T cells in long-lasting Graves disease. TCRdb called the multiplex PCR reads again in MiXCR, with one record for every CDR3 protein. The table lists hundreds of thousands of distinct CDR3 sequences, over 15% of them singletons. The data were also submitted as part of a second study, on T cells in Graves' hyperthyroidism and ophthalmopathy.

The sequencing used peripheral blood mononuclear cells (PBMCs), collected at new diagnosis, from a patient treated with antithyroid drugs. The source of these receptors is a man in his forties or fifties with Graves disease. Both conserved end residues are part of each CDR3. The D gene is left open where the match is weak. For some rows the clone size is stated as once, few or many, or as a class when expanded; others skip it.

clone_size d_call j_call v_call cdr3_nt cdr3_aa
many - TRBJ2-3 TRBV5-1 TGTGCCAGCAGCTTAGAAGTAACGGATACGCAGTATTTT CASSLEVTDTQYF
- - TRBJ1-1 TRBV11-2 TGTGCCAGCAGCCCTCAGACCCTTGAGGGCACTGAAGCTTTCTTT CASSPQTLEGTEAFF
- - TRBJ2-7 TRBV7-3 TGTGCCAGCAGCTTAACCCGGGGACCCTGCGAGCAGTACTTC CASSLTRGPCEQYF
- - TRBJ1-3 TRBV9 TGTGCCAGCAGCGTAGAGGCATTTACTGGAAACACCATATATTTT CASSVEAFTGNTIYF
many - TRBJ2-2 TRBV3-1 TGTGCCAGCAGAGGACTAACGAACACCGGGGAGCTGTTTTTT CASRGLTNTGELFF
many TRBD1 TRBJ2-7 TRBV18 TGTGCCAGCTCTCAGGAAGGGGGCGAGTACGAGCAGTACTTC CASSQEGGEYEQYF
many - TRBJ1-1 TRBV3-1 TGTGCCAGCAGCCAAGATACCCCCGGGACTGAAGCTTTCTTT CASSQDTPGTEAFF
many - TRBJ1-5 TRBV12-3/TRBV12-4 TGTGCCAGCAGCGACAGCAGGGGTGGGCACAATCAGCCCCAGCATTTT CASSDSRGGHNQPQHF
many - TRBJ2-1 TRBV5-1 TGCGCCAGCAGCGGTGGAGGGGGGAACAATGAGCAGTTCTTC CASSGGGGNNEQFF
many TRBD2 TRBJ2-3 TRBV5-1 TGTGCCAGCAGCTCCGGACTAGCGGGCACAGATACGCAGTATTTT CASSSGLAGTDTQYF
- TRBD1 TRBJ1-2 TRBV3-1 TGTGCCAGCAGCCAAGACCTTAATGTCTGGGCTTGGACAGGGAGTTATGGCTACACCTTC CASSQDLNVWAWTGSYGYTF
- TRBD1 TRBJ2-1 TRBV20-1 TGCAGTGCTAGAGCCACACAGGGGTGGTCCTACAATGAGCAGTTCTTC CSARATQGWSYNEQFF
- TRBD1 TRBJ2-7 TRBV7-9 TGTGCCAGCTCAACCGGGACAGCCTACTACGAGCAGTACTTC CASSTGTAYYEQYF
many - TRBJ2-7 TRBV14 TGTGCCAGCAGCCCTACCGCAGGGAGTCGCGTCGACGAGCAGTACTTC CASSPTAGSRVDEQYF
many TRBD1 TRBJ1-1 TRBV7-9 TGTGCCAGCAGCTTATCCGGGACAGCCAACACTGAAGCTTTCTTT CASSLSGTANTEAFF
many - TRBJ2-7 TRBV5-1 TGCGCCAGCAGCACCGGTCCCGATGTCTACGAGCAGTACTTC CASSTGPDVYEQYF
many - TRBJ2-3 TRBV7-9 TGTGCCAGCAGCTCAAGGTGGCCAGATACGCAGTATTTT CASSSRWPDTQYF
few - TRBJ2-1 TRBV7-2 TGTGCCAGCAGCCAAACGCTAGCGAACAATGAGCAGTTCTTC CASSQTLANNEQFF
few TRBD1 TRBJ1-6 TRBV29-1 TGCAGCGTTGGGACAGGGGGAAATTCACCCCTCCACTTT CSVGTGGNSPLHF
- - TRBJ2-5 TRBV11-2 TGTGCCAGTGCCCCAGGGGTACGGTCCGACTCAGAGACCCAGTACTTC CASAPGVRSDSETQYF
medium-sized TRBD2 TRBJ2-3 TRBV28 TGTGCCAGCAGCGCCATAGCGGGGCCTACCGCAGATACGCAGTATTTT CASSAIAGPTADTQYF
many TRBD1 TRBJ2-5 TRBV7-8 TGTGCCAGCAGCTCGGACAGGGGACAAGAGACCCAGTACTTC CASSSDRGQETQYF
many - TRBJ2-7 TRBV5-1 TGCGCCAGCAGCTTGCTATTAGGACGGCGGAACTACGAGCAGTACTTC CASSLLLGRRNYEQYF
- - TRBJ2-7 TRBV5-1 TGCGCCAGGACCGTAGAGGAGGAGTCCTACGAGCAGTACTTC CARTVEEESYEQYF
few - TRBJ2-6 TRBV29-1 TGCAGCGCCGGACTCCCTGGGGCCAACGTCCTGACTTTC CSAGLPGANVLTF
many - TRBJ2-7 TRBV7-9 TGTGCCAGCAGCTTAATCACTGCCTACGAGCAGTACTTC CASSLITAYEQYF
many - TRBJ1-2 TRBV7-8 TGTGCCAGCAGCCCTACCCTAAGGCAAACTACTAACTATGGCTACACCTTC CASSPTLRQTTNYGYTF
few TRBD2 TRBJ2-1 TRBV9 TGTGCCAGCAGGCCCTCAGCGGGGGCCTACAATGAGCAGTTCTTC CASRPSAGAYNEQFF
few TRBD1 TRBJ1-1 TRBV5-1 TGCGCCAGCAGCCAGACAGGGGTGAGAACTGAAGCTTTCTTT CASSQTGVRTEAFF
- - TRBJ2-2 TRBV11-3 TGTGCCAGCAGCCCTGGGGGGTTCACTAGCAGGAACACCGGGGAGCTGTTTTTT CASSPGGFTSRNTGELFF
- TRBD2 TRBJ2-1 TRBV5-1 TGCGCCAGCAGTACCTTAGCGGGGGGGAATGTCAATGAGCAGTTCTTC CASSTLAGGNVNEQFF
- TRBD2 TRBJ2-3 TRBV12-3/TRBV12-4 TGTGCCAGCAGCGCCGGGACTAGCGGCCCAGATACGCAGTATTTT CASSAGTSGPDTQYF
- - TRBJ1-2 TRBV6-5 TGTGCCAGCAGTTACAGGGGAGGTGGCTACACCTTC CASSYRGGGYTF
few - TRBJ2-7 TRBV27 TGTGCCAGCAGAGCGCACGGTTCCTACGAGCAGTACTTC CASRAHGSYEQYF
many - TRBJ1-5 TRBV12-3/TRBV12-4 TGTGCCAGCAGTCCAAGCGGGGGGGATAGCAATCAGCCCCAGCATTTT CASSPSGGDSNQPQHF
many - TRBJ1-3 TRBV12-3/TRBV12-4 TGTGCCGGGAGGGCGAACTCTGGAAACACCATATATTTT CAGRANSGNTIYF
- - TRBJ1-1 TRBV10-1 TGCGCCAGCAGTGAGTTGAGAGGTACGAACACTGAAGCTTTCTTT CASSELRGTNTEAFF
many - TRBJ2-7 TRBV28 TGTGCCAGCAGTCCCCGGGCCGTCACGAACTACGAGCAGTACTTC CASSPRAVTNYEQYF
many - TRBJ1-5 TRBV7-2 TGTGCCAGCAGCTTCGGGTGGAGCAATCAGCCCCAGCATTTT CASSFGWSNQPQHF
many - TRBJ1-4 TRBV30 TGTGCCTGGAGTGGAGGGGTTACCAGGGAAAAACTGTTTTTT CAWSGGVTREKLFF
many - TRBJ1-4 TRBV7-9 TGTGCCAGCAGCTTAGAGGGCAGGATTAATGAAAAACTGTTTTTT CASSLEGRINEKLFF
- TRBD1 TRBJ1-1 TRBV5-8 TGTGCCAGCAGCAGCACAGAGACAGGGGGCACTGAAGCTTTCTTT CASSSTETGGTEAFF
few - TRBJ1-3 TRBV10-3 TGTGCCATCAGTGGGATCGCTGGAAACACCATATATTTT CAISGIAGNTIYF
- - TRBJ1-2 TRBV7-2 TGTGCCAGCAGCCACGGCGAATCTAATTATGGCTACACCTTC CASSHGESNYGYTF